The TCR beta chain described here comes from a study of glioma-infiltrating T cells. This CDR3 contains 13 residues. Per germline, CDR1 MNHEY and CDR2 SVGEGT. V gave up 0 bases and J gave up 5 bases, with 8 bases separating them. There are many counts of this clonotype. The antigen remains undetermined. TCR alpha and beta CDR3 regions were amplified from RNA using iRepertoire nested multiplex PCR. TCRdb analysed the multiplex PCR reads with MiXCR anew, one entry per CDR3 protein. The profile shows about 400,000 distinct CDR3 sequences, about 40% of them singletons. The study, taken as a whole, reports: Tissue-blood divergence was below expectation in non-neoplastic patients, above in gliomas. Signature shared blood CDR3 motifs were enriched in low-divergence and depleted in high-divergence patients.

This receptor was identified in a human donor with low-grade glioma or glioblastoma, undergoing nonglioma brain surgery, or in good health (not recorded which). The sequencing input was glioma tissue, nonneoplastic brain tissue, or PBMCs (not recorded which). The chain couples TRBV6-2 or TRBV6-3 to TRBJ2-7; the D gene is possibly TRBD2 (5 bases). As DNA, the CDR3 is TGTGCCAGCAGTTACTCTTCGGGGAACGAGCAGTACTTC. Translating gives CASSYSSGNEQYF.